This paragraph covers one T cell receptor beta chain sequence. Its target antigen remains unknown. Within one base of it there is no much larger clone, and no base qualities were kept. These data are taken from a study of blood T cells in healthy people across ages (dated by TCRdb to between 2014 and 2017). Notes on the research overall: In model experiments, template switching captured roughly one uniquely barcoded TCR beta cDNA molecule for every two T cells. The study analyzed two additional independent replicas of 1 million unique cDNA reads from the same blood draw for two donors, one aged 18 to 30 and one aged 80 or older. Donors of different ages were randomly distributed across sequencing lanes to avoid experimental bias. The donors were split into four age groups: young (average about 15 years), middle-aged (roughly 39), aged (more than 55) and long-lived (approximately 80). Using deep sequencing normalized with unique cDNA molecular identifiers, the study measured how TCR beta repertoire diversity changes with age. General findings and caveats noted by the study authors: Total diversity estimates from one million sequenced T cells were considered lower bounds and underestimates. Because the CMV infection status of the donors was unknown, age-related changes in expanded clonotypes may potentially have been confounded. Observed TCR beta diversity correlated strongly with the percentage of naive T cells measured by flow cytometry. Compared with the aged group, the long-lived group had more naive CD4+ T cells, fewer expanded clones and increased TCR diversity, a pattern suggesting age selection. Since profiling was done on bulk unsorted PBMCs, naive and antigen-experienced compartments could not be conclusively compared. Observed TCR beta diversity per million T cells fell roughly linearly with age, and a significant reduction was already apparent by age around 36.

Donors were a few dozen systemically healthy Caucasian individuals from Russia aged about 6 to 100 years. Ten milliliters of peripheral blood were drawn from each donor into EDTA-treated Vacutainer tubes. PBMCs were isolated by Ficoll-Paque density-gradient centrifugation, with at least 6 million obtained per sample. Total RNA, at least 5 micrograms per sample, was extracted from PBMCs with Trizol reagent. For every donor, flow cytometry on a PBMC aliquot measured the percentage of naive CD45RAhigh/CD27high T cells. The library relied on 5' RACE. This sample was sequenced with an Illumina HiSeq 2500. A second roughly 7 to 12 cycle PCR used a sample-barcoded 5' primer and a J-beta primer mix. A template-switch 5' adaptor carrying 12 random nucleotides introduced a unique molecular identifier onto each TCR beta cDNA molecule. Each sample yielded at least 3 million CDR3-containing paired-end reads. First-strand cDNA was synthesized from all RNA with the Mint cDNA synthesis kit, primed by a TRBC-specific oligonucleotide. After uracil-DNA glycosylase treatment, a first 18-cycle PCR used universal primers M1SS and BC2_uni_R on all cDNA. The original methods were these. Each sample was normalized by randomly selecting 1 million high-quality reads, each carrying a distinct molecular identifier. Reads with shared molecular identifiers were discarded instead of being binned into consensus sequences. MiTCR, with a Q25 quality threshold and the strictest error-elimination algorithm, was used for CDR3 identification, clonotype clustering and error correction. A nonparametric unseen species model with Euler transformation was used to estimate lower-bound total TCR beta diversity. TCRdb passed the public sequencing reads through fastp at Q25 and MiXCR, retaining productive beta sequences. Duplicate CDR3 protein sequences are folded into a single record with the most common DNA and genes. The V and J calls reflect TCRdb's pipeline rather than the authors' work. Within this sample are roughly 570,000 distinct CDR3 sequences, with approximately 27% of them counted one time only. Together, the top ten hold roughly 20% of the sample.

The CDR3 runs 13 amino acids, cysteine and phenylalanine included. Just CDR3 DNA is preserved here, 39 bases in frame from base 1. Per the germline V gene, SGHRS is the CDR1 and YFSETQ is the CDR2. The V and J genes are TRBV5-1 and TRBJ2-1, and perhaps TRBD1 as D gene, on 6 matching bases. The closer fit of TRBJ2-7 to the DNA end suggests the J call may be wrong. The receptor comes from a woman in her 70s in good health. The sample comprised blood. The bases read TGCGCCAGCACCCCCGACAGGAGAGTGGAGCAGTACTTC. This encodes CASTPDRRVEQYF.